Below, 17 T cell receptor beta chains from the same sample are listed, as sequenced in a study of shared clonotypes between healthy human individuals. The protocol was immunoSEQ multiplex PCR, while the TCRdb copy is restricted to in-frame clones and leaves out a portion. Of over 1.5 million clones listed, 98% are singletons. The sequenced material came from naive CD4+ T cells sorted from blood. As for subset: CD45RA+ positively selected. The receptors were sampled from a young man in good health.

CDR3 protein: CASSLASGLSGANVLTF. CDR3 DNA sequence: TGTGCCAGCAGCTTAGCCTCGGGCCTCTCTGGGGCCAACGTCCTGACTTTC. This chain connects TRBV7-6 to TRBJ2-6; D is ambiguous. The CDR3 contains 17 residues. The V end was cut by 0 bases, the J end by 0 bases, with 9 bases between. The V gene's germline CDR1 is SGHVS and CDR2 FNYEAQ.

For this clone: The same CDR3 is also encoded by other DNA sequences in this sample. This chain connects TRBV2 to TRBJ2-1; D gene unclear. The CDR3 is 14 residues long. Germline V gives CDR1 SNHLY, CDR2 FYNNEI. V lost 3 bases, J lost 0 bases, and 6 bases lay in between. The CDR3: CASSDRSSYNEQFF. CDR3 DNA: TGTGCCAGCAGTGACCGTAGCTCCTACAATGAGCAGTTCTTC. Combining the CDR3 with reference TRBV2 and TRBJ2-1 gives the whole variable domain EPEVTQTPSHQVTQMGQEVILRCVPISNHLYFYWYRQILGQKVEFLVSFYNNEISEKSEIFDDQFSVERPDGSNFTLKIRSTKLEDSAMYFCASSDRSSYNEQFFGPGTRLTVL.

The chain joins TRBV27 to TRBJ2-6; D is unclear. V shed 6 bases and J shed 0 bases, with 6 bases lying between them. CDR3 length: 14 residues. Germline CDR1 reads MNHEY; CDR2 reads SMNVEV (reference sequence). CDR3 protein: CASSTLSGANVLTF. CDR3 DNA: TGTGCCAGCAGCACACTCTCTGGGGCCAACGTCCTGACTTTC.

The chain recombines TRBV4-1 with TRBJ2-7; TRBD1 matches 9 bases. The CDR3 is made up of 14 amino acids. Germline trimming cut 2 bases from V and 7 bases from J; bases unmatched to any gene: 6. CDR1 is MGHRA and CDR2 is YSYEKL in the germline V gene. The CDR3 sequence: CASSQLDRGPEQYF. The CDR3 DNA is TGCGCCAGCAGCCAATTGGACAGGGGCCCGGAGCAGTACTTC.

As concerns this clone: At the DNA level, this CDR3 is encoded by other sequences in the same sample as well. The V call is TRBV29-1, the J call TRBJ2-1; 8 nucleotides agree with TRBD2. Germline V gives CDR1 SQVTM, CDR2 ANQGSEA. V trimming: 7 bases; J trimming: 1 base; junction bases outside the gene matches: 6. This CDR3 is built from 14 residues. The CDR3 DNA sequence: TGCAGCGCTGGGGGGACTAGTTCCTACAATGAGCAGTTCTTC. Translated: CSAGGTSSYNEQFF.

The CDR3 spells CASSWAGQTYEQYF. CDR3 in DNA: TGTGCCAGCAGCTGGGCGGGACAGACCTACGAGCAGTACTTC. This chain uses TRBV5-6 with TRBJ2-7, with D possibly being TRBD1 (7 bases). The CDR3 runs to 14 residues. V shed 3 bases and J shed 2 bases, with 12 bases lying between them. CDR1 is SGHDT, CDR2 YYEEEE, per germline.

The chain combines TRBV7-6 with TRBJ2-5; no reliable D call. Germline V gives CDR1 SGHVS, CDR2 FNYEAQ. The CDR3 totals 13 residues. V was clipped by 5 bases and J by 5 bases, with 12 bases between them. This CDR3 is CASSQTVRETQYF. For the CDR3, the DNA is TGTGCCAGCAGCCAGACGGTACGCGAGACCCAGTACTTC.

The J gene is TRBJ2-1, the V gene TRBV9; 9 bases map to TRBD2. Germline-derived CDR1 and CDR2 are SGDLS and YYNGEE. The CDR3 runs to 16 residues. V was pared by 0 bases and J by 4 bases, with 5 bases of the junction left unmatched. The CDR3 coding sequence is TGTGCCAGCAGCGTAGAGACTAGCGGTGATTACAATGAGCAGTTCTTC. Protein sequence: CASSVETSGDYNEQFF.

V is TRBV15 and J is TRBJ2-7, with D maybe TRBD2 (6 bases). Trimming pared 0 bases from V and 0 bases from J, leaving 15 bases between. There are 17 residues in the CDR3. From germline, CDR1 is LNHNV and CDR2 YYDKDF (reference sequence). For the CDR3, the DNA is TGTGCCACCAGCAGAGATTTGCGGGGCCTAAGCTCCTACGAGCAGTACTTC. Translated: CATSRDLRGLSSYEQYF.

The genes are TRBV7-6 and TRBJ1-1; no clear D gene. V dropped 0 bases and J dropped 7 bases, with 9 bases sitting between them. This CDR3 has 13 residues. Germline values: CDR1 SGHVS, CDR2 FNYEAQ. The CDR3 protein is CASSLAGLGEAFF. CDR3 nucleotide sequence: TGTGCCAGCAGCTTAGCGGGGTTGGGTGAAGCTTTCTTT.

The chain carries TRBV28 and TRBJ2-3, with 15 bases fitting TRBD2. Germline CDR1 reads MDHEN; CDR2 reads SYDVKM. The CDR3 length is 20 residues. Trimming took 6 bases from V and 5 from J; bases not matched to a gene: 18. The CDR3 DNA reads as TGTGCCAGCAGCCCACTTGTTGACGGGACTAGCGGGAGGCGGGGAGATACGCAGTATTTT. It is translated as CASSPLVDGTSGRRGDTQYF.

V gene TRBV18 combines with J gene TRBJ1-2; D unresolved. The CDR3 spans 16 residues. The germline V and J ends were trimmed by 3 bases and 2 bases, with 16 bases remaining between them. Germline CDR1 KGHSH, CDR2 LQKENI. CDR3 amino acids: CASSPTTIQENYGYTF. The CDR3 DNA is TGTGCCAGCTCACCGACGACCATCCAAGAAAACTATGGCTACACCTTC.

The chain employs TRBV7-9 and TRBJ2-5, with D possibly called TRBD1 or TRBD2 (5 bases each). Trimming removed 4 bases from V and 0 bases from J, with 15 bases in between. Germline CDR1 and CDR2: SEHNR and FQNEAQ (reference sequence). The CDR3 runs 16 residues. The CDR3 here is CASSSEGRWYQETQYF. The CDR3 DNA reads as TGTGCCAGCAGCTCCGAGGGACGGTGGTACCAAGAGACCCAGTACTTC.

This chain joins TRBV27 and TRBJ2-2; D gene ambiguous. Between the trimmed V and J ends, which lost 6 bases and 6 bases, there was a span of 11 bases. This CDR3 has 13 amino acids. Per the germline V gene, CDR1 is MNHEY and CDR2 is SMNVEV (reference sequence). The CDR3 spells CASSSVLAGELFF. The DNA for the CDR3 is TGTGCCAGCAGCTCCGTACTCGCCGGGGAGCTGTTTTTT.

The chain is built from TRBV28 and TRBJ2-7, with TRBD1 matching over 7 bases. Per germline, CDR1 MDHEN and CDR2 SYDVKM. The CDR3 has 14 residues. Trimming took 8 bases from V and 3 from J; bases not matched to a gene: 10. The CDR3 protein is CASRFRDSLYEQYF. CDR3 sequence (DNA): TGTGCCAGCCGATTCCGGGACAGCCTCTACGAGCAGTACTTC.

J is TRBJ2-2 and V is TRBV28; D remains unclear. From germline, CDR1 is MDHEN and CDR2 SYDVKM. V was pared by 6 bases and J by 7 bases, with 9 bases between. The CDR3 contains 12 residues. The CDR3 DNA reads as TGTGCCAGCAGCTCCGAGAACGGGGAGCTGTTTTTT. Translating it yields CASSSENGELFF.

The rearrangement links TRBV5-5 to TRBJ2-4; the match to TRBD1 covers 12 bases. The CDR3 is made up of 16 amino acids. The V and J ends lost 4 bases and 7 bases, in that order; junction bases with no gene match: 9. CDR1 and CDR2 from the germline V gene are SGHKS and YYEKEE (reference sequence). CDR3 nucleotide sequence: TGTGCCAGCAGCATACCCGGGACAGGGGGCGACAACATTCAGTACTTC. Its protein is CASSIPGTGGDNIQYF.